This entry features one TCR beta chain sequence. The trim removed 4 bases at V and 4 bases at J, leaving 5 bases unmatched. Germline CDR1 WSHSY, CDR2 SAAADI. The CDR3 has 15 residues. As handled by the study authors: Scientists estimated how many nucleated cells there were by amplifying reference gene primers. Assay: immunoSEQ multiplex PCR; the TCRdb copy retains only in-frame clones and omits some. V, J and clone size are those of that table, while D and trimming were read from the DNA. The sample contains just over 650,000 clones, about 90% of which appear only once. The data were obtained in a study of blood T cell repertoires in COVID-19. For the study at large: Nucleic acid was either cDNA or gDNA, and it came from T cells, B-cell-depleted T cells, or PBMCs.

The origin of this receptor is a young woman with acute or convalescent COVID-19. Sequencing was performed on peripheral blood. The chain employs TRBV10-2 and TRBJ2-2, with 8 nucleotides matching TRBD1. The CDR3 region has the DNA TGCGCCAGCAGTGTCTTGACAGGGGCCACCGGGGAGCTGTTTTTT. This codes for CASSVLTGATGELFF.